The subject of this entry is one T cell receptor (beta chain). Libraries were prepared by immunoSEQ multiplex PCR; TCRdb keeps only in-frame clonotypes and omits some of them. The sample records 75,000 to 95,000 clones, roughly 89% being singletons. V lost 7 bases, J lost 1 base, and 4 bases lay in between. Germline values: CDR1 WNHNN, CDR2 SYGVQD (reference sequence). The CDR3 runs 12 residues. This sample was included in a study of control samples from healthy donors and cancer patients. Sequenced material: PBMCs. The chain uses TRBV10-1 and TRBJ2-2; D remains ambiguous. This receptor was obtained from a woman aged 50 to 60 with colorectal cancer. The CDR3 loop reads CASMRNTGELFF. The CDR3 DNA sequence: TGCGCCAGCATGCGGAACACCGGGGAGCTGTTTTTT.